The clone carrying this T cell receptor (beta chain) was seen ten or more times. A second PCR, run for roughly 6 to 11 cycles, used a sample-barcoded 5' primer plus a J-beta primer mix. TCRdb itself ran the 5' RACE reads through MiXCR, one entry per CDR3 protein. The table includes hundreds of thousands of distinct CDR3 sequences, roughly 30% detected once. The entry originates in a study of blood T cells in healthy people across ages. Germline assignment: CDR1 MDHEN and CDR2 SYDVKM. V dropped 5 bases and J dropped 1 base, with 13 bases sitting between them. The CDR3 extends over 15 amino acids. The chain joins TRBV28 to TRBJ2-3; D unresolved. Sequencing used blood. This TCR was recovered from an elderly woman in good health. CDR3 protein: CASSLAVLGTDTQYF. The DNA for the CDR3 is TGTGCCAGCAGTCTTGCAGTGCTTGGCACAGATACGCAGTATTTT. Variable domain in full (rest from reference TRBV28 and TRBJ2-3): DVKVTQSSRYLVKRTGEKVFLECVQDMDHENMFWYRQDPGLGLRLIYFSYDVKMKEKGDIPEGYSVSREKKERFSLILESASTNQTSMYLCASSLAVLGTDTQYFGPGTRLTVL.